The next 25 T cell receptor beta chains were all read from a single sample in a study of shared clonotypes between healthy human individuals. The method was immunoSEQ multiplex PCR; TCRdb's version includes in-frame clones alone and lacks a portion of them. The repertoire consists of about 1 million clones, with approximately 70% occurring once and the leading ten covering approximately 1.5%. Material for sequencing was memory CD4+ T cells sorted from blood. This sample's subset: CD45RA-negative fraction. The receptors were gathered from a man younger than 35 in good health.

This clone was seen just once. V and J are TRBV28 and TRBJ2-5; 10 bases agree with TRBD2. The CDR3 contains 15 residues. The germline V gene has CDR1 MDHEN and CDR2 SYDVKM. The V and J ends lost 5 bases and 5 bases, in that order; junction bases with no gene match: 8. CDR3 in amino acids: CASSRPGSGGETQYF. The CDR3 DNA is TGTGCCAGCAGTCGCCCGGGTAGCGGGGGGGAGACCCAGTACTTC.

The V and J genes are TRBV6-1 and TRBJ2-7, with D tentatively TRBD1 or TRBD2 (5 bases each). This CDR3 contains 11 residues. V lost 8 bases and J 3 bases, leaving 8 bases between the germline ends. The germline CDR1 and CDR2 sequences are MNHNS and SASEGT. This CDR3 is CASGDRYEQYF. The CDR3 bases are TGTGCCAGCGGGGACCGCTACGAGCAGTACTTC.

The rearrangement uses TRBV18 and TRBJ2-3, with D perhaps TRBD2 (5 bases). The CDR3 is made up of 16 amino acids. In germline, CDR1 is KGHSH, CDR2 LQKENI. Trimming took off 3 bases at V and 6 bases at J, with 19 bases between the two ends. CDR3 region: CASSPRETTGADTQYF. DNA of the CDR3: TGTGCCAGCTCACCGAGAGAGACTACCGGAGCGGATACGCAGTATTTT.

The chain has TRBV7-2 and TRBJ2-7; 9 positions match TRBD2. Per the germline V gene, CDR1 is SGHTA and CDR2 is FQGNSA. The CDR3 has 15 amino acids. V shed 1 base and J 0 bases; nucleotides not matched to a gene: 1. CDR3 nucleotides: TGTGCCAGCAGCTTAGTAGCGGGAGACTCCTACGAGCAGTACTTC. Translation: CASSLVAGDSYEQYF.

V is TRBV4-1 and J is TRBJ1-4; no clear D gene. Trimming took 1 base from V and 7 from J, leaving 7 bases between them. The V gene's germline CDR1 is MGHRA and CDR2 YSYEKL. CDR3 length equals 13 residues. The CDR3 DNA sequence: TGCGCCAGCAGCCAAGCAGTGGGTGAAAAACTGTTTTTT. Its protein product is CASSQAVGEKLFF.

CDR3 bases: TGTGCCAGCAGTTTAACACGGACAGTATATGGCTACACCTTC. Translating it yields CASSLTRTVYGYTF. The chain combines TRBV28 with TRBJ1-2; possibly TRBD1 for D (6 bases). The CDR3 runs 14 residues. Germline loops: CDR1 MDHEN, CDR2 SYDVKM. V shed 2 bases and J shed 5 bases, with 12 bases lying between them.

V usage is TRBV4-1 and J usage is TRBJ1-1; TRBD1 matches at 7 bases. Germline V gene data show CDR1 as MGHRA and CDR2 as YSYEKL. V dropped 4 bases and J dropped 6; count of bases not matched to a gene: 5. This CDR3 has 13 residues. CDR3 in DNA: TGCGCCAGCAGCCTCAGACAGGGCGCTGAAGCTTTCTTT. This gives the protein CASSLRQGAEAFF.

The chain is built from TRBV30 and TRBJ2-1, with 8 bases matching TRBD2. In germline, CDR1 is GTSNPN, CDR2 SVGIG (reference sequence). CDR3 length: 12 amino acids. Germline trimming cut 3 bases from V and 9 bases from J; bases unmatched to any gene: 4. The CDR3 region has the DNA TGTGCCTGGAGCGGGAGGGCCATTGAGCAGTTCTTC. Protein sequence: CAWSGRAIEQFF.

The genes are TRBV2 and TRBJ2-7; no reliable D call. Between the trimmed V and J ends, which lost 2 bases and 4 bases, there was a span of 9 bases. The CDR3 covers 13 residues. Germline CDR1 SNHLY, CDR2 FYNNEI. The CDR3 is CASSERPLYEQYF. DNA for the CDR3: TGTGCCAGCAGTGAAAGGCCACTATACGAGCAGTACTTC.

This clone has only a few counts. The V call is TRBV19, the J call TRBJ2-3; 8 positions match TRBD1. CDR3 length: 14 amino acids. In germline, CDR1 is LNHDA, CDR2 SQIVND (reference sequence). J lost 2 bases, V lost 6 bases, and 4 bases had no gene match. The CDR3 region is CASRPTGVTDTQYF. CDR3 DNA sequence: TGTGCCAGTAGACCGACAGGGGTCACAGATACGCAGTATTTT.

V is TRBV5-6 and J is TRBJ1-4, with D maybe TRBD1 (6 bases). Trimming took off 5 bases at V and 8 bases at J, with 16 bases between the two ends. The CDR3 is made up of 14 amino acids. Germline CDR1 and CDR2: SGHDT and YYEEEE. The CDR3 loop is CASSGVTGLEKLFF. As DNA, the CDR3 is TGTGCCAGCAGTGGGGTAACAGGGTTGGAAAAACTGTTTTTT. Complete variable domain (other parts from reference TRBV5-6 and TRBJ1-4): DAGVTQSPTHLIKTRGQQVTLRCSPKSGHDTVSWYQQALGQGPQFIFQYYEEEERQRGNFPDRFSGHQFPNYSSELNVNALLLGDSALYLCASSGVTGLEKLFFGSGTQLSVL.

In regard to this clone: Additional DNA sequences in this sample encode the identical CDR3. The V call is TRBV7-2, the J call TRBJ2-7; D is possibly TRBD2 (5 bases). V lost 1 base, J lost 0 bases, and 7 bases lay in between. CDR3 length: 14 residues. The germline V gene has CDR1 SGHTA and CDR2 FQGNSA. DNA for the CDR3: TGTGCCAGCAGCTTAGGGAGGAGCTCCTACGAGCAGTACTTC. It encodes CASSLGRSSYEQYF.

This chain links TRBV25-1 with TRBJ2-2, with a tentative D call TRBD2 (6 bases). The CDR3 is 18 amino acids. The ends were cut back, 2 bases at V and 6 bases at J, with 22 bases in the middle. CDR1 MGHDK and CDR2 SYGVNS come from the germline V gene. The CDR3 bases are TGTGCCAGCAGTGAAAACTTCCCTGGGGGAGGATCGGCCGGGGAGCTGTTTTTT. It specifies CASSENFPGGGSAGELFF. Based on the CDR3 plus reference TRBV25-1 and TRBJ2-2, the full variable domain is EADIYQTPRYLVIGTGKKITLECSQTMGHDKMYWYQQDPGMELHLIHYSYGVNSTEKGDLSSESTVSRIRTEHFPLTLESARPSHTSQYLCASSENFPGGGSAGELFFGEGSRLTVL.

The chain has TRBV7-2 and TRBJ2-3; 7 bases line up with TRBD2. Germline-derived CDR1 and CDR2 are SGHTA and FQGNSA. The CDR3 is made up of 15 amino acids. The V segment lost 5 bases and the J segment 0 bases; nucleotides outside the gene matches: 5. The CDR3 sequence is CASSTQAGSTDTQYF. The CDR3 DNA reads as TGTGCCAGCAGCACCCAAGCGGGAAGCACAGATACGCAGTATTTT.

This chain links TRBV21-1 with TRBJ2-2; TRBD1, the table's D call, lacks a check against the DNA. TRBV21-1 is labeled a pseudogene. CDR3 length: 16 amino acids. In DNA form, the CDR3 reads TGTGCCAGCAACTTAGGGGGGACAGCCAGCACCGGGGAGCTGTTTTTT. This translates into CASNLGGTASTGELFF.

V is TRBV7-2 and J is TRBJ2-7; 10 bases align to TRBD2. V lost 5 bases, J lost 0 bases, and 13 bases stayed unmatched. The germline V gene has CDR1 SGHTA and CDR2 FQGNSA. The CDR3 runs to 18 residues. The CDR3 protein is CASSPRGLAFPLSYEQYF. CDR3 nucleotide sequence: TGTGCCAGCAGCCCCCGGGGACTAGCGTTCCCCCTCTCCTACGAGCAGTACTTC.

This clone was seen once. The chain recombines TRBV6-1 with TRBJ1-2; no definite D call. The V end was cut by 4 bases, the J end by 4 bases, with 10 bases between. This CDR3 region has 13 residues. CDR1 and CDR2 (germline): MNHNS, SASEGT. CDR3 nucleotides: TGTGCCAGCAGTGTTCGCGGTTTCTATGGCTACACCTTC. Its translation: CASSVRGFYGYTF.

The gene calls are TRBV30 and TRBJ1-6, with D maybe TRBD1 (6 bases). The CDR3 runs to 14 residues. The V gene's germline CDR1 is GTSNPN and CDR2 SVGIG (reference sequence). V was cut by 3 bases and J by 4 bases, with 10 bases left in between. CDR3 in amino acids: CAWSTGNYNSPLHF. The CDR3 nucleotides are TGTGCCTGGAGCACAGGGAATTATAATTCACCCCTCCACTTT. Drawing the rest from reference TRBV30 and TRBJ1-6, the complete variable domain is SQTIHQWPATLVQPVGSPLSLECTVEGTSNPNLYWYRQAAGRGLQLLFYSVGIGQISSEVPQNLSASRPQDRQFILSSKKLLLSDSGFYLCAWSTGNYNSPLHFGNGTRLTVT.

Concerning this clone: Other nucleotide sequences from this sample produce the same CDR3. The gene calls are TRBV18 and TRBJ1-4, with 9 bases lining up with TRBD1. The CDR3 is 15 residues long. Germline CDR1 KGHSH, CDR2 LQKENI. V shed 3 bases, J shed 7 bases, and the junction held 6 bases outside the gene matches. The CDR3 is CASSPPGQGGEKLFF. CDR3 sequence (DNA): TGTGCCAGCTCACCCCCGGGACAGGGAGGTGAAAAACTGTTTTTT.

V usage is TRBV19 and J usage is TRBJ1-6; 9 nucleotides match TRBD1. The CDR3 runs 14 residues. V gave up 4 bases and J gave up 9 bases; unmatched junction bases: 4. Germline V gives CDR1 LNHDA, CDR2 SQIVND (reference sequence). As DNA, the CDR3 is TGTGCCAGTAGTACCTGGACAGGGGCTTCACCCCTCCACTTT. Protein product: CASSTWTGASPLHF.

Only one count was recorded for this clone. This sequence joins TRBV5-1 and TRBJ2-7, with 14 bases lining up with TRBD2. The CDR3 is 16 amino acids. V lost 0 bases, J lost 3 bases, and 2 bases stayed unmatched. The germline V gene has CDR1 SGHRS and CDR2 YFSETQ. CDR3 DNA sequence: TGCGCCAGCAGCTTGGTGGGGACTAGCGGGAGCTACGAGCAGTACTTC. This translates into CASSLVGTSGSYEQYF.

The chain has TRBV28 and TRBJ2-7; unclear D gene. CDR3 length equals 14 residues. Germline lookup yields CDR1 MDHEN and CDR2 SYDVKM. Deletions cut 7 bases from V and 2 bases from J, with 15 bases between. CDR3 in DNA: TGTGCCAGCACCCCGGGTCGGCCCCCCTACGAGCAGTACTTC. Its protein product is CASTPGRPPYEQYF.

The gene calls are TRBV7-2 and TRBJ1-1; the D gene is possibly TRBD1 (5 bases). Germline-derived CDR1 and CDR2 are SGHTA and FQGNSA. The V end was cut by 4 bases, the J end by 0 bases, with 9 bases between. This CDR3 spans 14 amino acids. As DNA, the CDR3 is TGTGCCAGCAGCTCGACAGATATGAACACTGAAGCTTTCTTT. It translates to CASSSTDMNTEAFF.

The chain combines TRBV4-2 with TRBJ2-3, with TRBD1 matching over 7 bases. The V gene end was trimmed by 5 bases and the J gene end by 3 bases; junction bases not matched to a gene: 8. The V gene's germline CDR1 is LGHNA and CDR2 YNFKEQ. The CDR3 contains 15 residues. The CDR3, as DNA: TGTGCCAGCAGCAGAGGGACAGACGCTACAGATACGCAGTATTTT. It yields the protein CASSRGTDATDTQYF.

The rearrangement links TRBV18 to TRBJ2-7; D perhaps matches TRBD1 (6 bases). Per the germline V gene, CDR1 is KGHSH and CDR2 is LQKENI. This CDR3 contains 14 residues. The V and J ends lost 2 bases and 5 bases respectively, with 13 bases between them. The CDR3 DNA reads TGTGCCAGCTCACCAACCAGGGGTTTCGACGAGCAGTACTTC. This codes for CASSPTRGFDEQYF.